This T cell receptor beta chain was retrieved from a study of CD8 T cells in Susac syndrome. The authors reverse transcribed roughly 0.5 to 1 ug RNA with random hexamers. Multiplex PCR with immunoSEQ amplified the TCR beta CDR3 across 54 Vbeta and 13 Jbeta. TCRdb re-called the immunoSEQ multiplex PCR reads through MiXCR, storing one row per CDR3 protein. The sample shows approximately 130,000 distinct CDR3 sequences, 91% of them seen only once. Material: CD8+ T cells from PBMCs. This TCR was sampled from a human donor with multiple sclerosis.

The CDR3 loop reads CASSLSTSGSSRELFF. CDR3 nucleotide sequence: TGTGCCAGCAGCTTATCCACTAGCGGGAGTAGTCGGGAGCTGTTTTTT. The rearrangement joins TRBV7-9 to TRBJ2-2, with TRBD2 matching over 11 bases. The germline CDR1 and CDR2 sequences are SEHNR and FQNEAQ (reference sequence). This CDR3 is 16 amino acids long. V lost 2 bases to trimming and J lost 9 bases; unmatched junction nucleotides: 8.